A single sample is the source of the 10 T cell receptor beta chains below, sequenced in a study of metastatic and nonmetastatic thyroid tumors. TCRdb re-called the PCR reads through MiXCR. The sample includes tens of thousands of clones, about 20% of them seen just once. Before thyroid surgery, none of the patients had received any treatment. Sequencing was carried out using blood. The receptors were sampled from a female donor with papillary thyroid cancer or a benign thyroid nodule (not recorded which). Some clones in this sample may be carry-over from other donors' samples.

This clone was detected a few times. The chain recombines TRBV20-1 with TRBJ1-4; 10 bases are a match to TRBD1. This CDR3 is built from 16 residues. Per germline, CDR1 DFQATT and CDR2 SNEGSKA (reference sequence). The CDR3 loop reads CSCSLTGGAANEKLFF. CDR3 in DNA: TGCAGCTGTAGCCTGACAGGGGGCGCGGCTAATGAAAAACTGTTTTTT.

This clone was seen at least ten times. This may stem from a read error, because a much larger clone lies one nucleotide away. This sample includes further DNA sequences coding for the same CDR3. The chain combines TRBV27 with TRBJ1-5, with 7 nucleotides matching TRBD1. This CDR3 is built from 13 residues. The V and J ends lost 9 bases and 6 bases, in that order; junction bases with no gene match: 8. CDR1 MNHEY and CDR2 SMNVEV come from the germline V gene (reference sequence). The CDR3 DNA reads TGTGCCAGTAGTATAGACAGGGCTCAGCCCCAGCATTTT. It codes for CASSIDRAQPQHF.

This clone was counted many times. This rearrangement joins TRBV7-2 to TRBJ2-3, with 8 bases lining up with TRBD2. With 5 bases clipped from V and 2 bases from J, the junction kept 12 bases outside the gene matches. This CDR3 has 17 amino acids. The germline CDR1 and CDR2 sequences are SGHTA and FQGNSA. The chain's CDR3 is CASSGPSGGAPTDTQYF. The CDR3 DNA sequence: TGTGCCAGCAGCGGGCCCTCGGGGGGGGCCCCCACAGATACGCAGTATTTT.

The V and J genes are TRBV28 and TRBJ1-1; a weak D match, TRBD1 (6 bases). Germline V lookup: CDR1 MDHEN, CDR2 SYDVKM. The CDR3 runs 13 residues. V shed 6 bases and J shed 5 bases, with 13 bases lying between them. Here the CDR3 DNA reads TGTGCCAGCAGCGTACAGGGTGAGACTGAAGCTTTCTTT. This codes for CASSVQGETEAFF.

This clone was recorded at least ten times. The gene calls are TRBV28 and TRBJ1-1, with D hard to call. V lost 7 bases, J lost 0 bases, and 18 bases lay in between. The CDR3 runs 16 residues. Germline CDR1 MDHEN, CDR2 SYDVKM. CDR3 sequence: CASTPGSGRVNTEAFF. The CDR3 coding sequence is TGTGCCAGCACTCCCGGGAGCGGTAGGGTGAACACTGAAGCTTTCTTT.

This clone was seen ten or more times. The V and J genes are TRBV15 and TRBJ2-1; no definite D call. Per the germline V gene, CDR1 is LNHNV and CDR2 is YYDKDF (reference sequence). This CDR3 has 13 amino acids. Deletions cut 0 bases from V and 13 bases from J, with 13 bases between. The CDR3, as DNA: TGTGCCACCAGCAGAGATCTGGAAGTCCTCCAGTTCTTC. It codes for CATSRDLEVLQFF.

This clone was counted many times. For the CDR3, the DNA is TGTGCCAGCAGCCGAGGACAGAACTCTAACTATGGCTACACCTTC. Translation: CASSRGQNSNYGYTF. The rearrangement joins TRBV3-1 to TRBJ1-2; a weak D match, TRBD1 (6 bases). Trimming stripped 4 bases from V and 0 bases from J, with 12 bases between. CDR1 is LGHDT, CDR2 YNNKEL, per germline (reference sequence). The CDR3 spans 15 residues.

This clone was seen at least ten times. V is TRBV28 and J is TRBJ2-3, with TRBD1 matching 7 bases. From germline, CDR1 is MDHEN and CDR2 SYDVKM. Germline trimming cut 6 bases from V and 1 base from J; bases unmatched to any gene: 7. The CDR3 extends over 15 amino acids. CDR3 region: CASSTRQGRTDTQYF. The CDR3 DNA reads TGTGCCAGCAGCACCCGACAGGGACGCACAGATACGCAGTATTTT. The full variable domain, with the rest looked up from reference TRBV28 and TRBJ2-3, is DVKVTQSSRYLVKRTGEKVFLECVQDMDHENMFWYRQDPGLGLRLIYFSYDVKMKEKGDIPEGYSVSREKKERFSLILESASTNQTSMYLCASSTRQGRTDTQYFGPGTRLTVL.

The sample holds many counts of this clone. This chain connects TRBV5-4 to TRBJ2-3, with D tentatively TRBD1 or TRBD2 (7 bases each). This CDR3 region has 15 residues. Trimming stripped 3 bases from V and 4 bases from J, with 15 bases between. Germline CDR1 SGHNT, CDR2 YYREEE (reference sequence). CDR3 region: CASSSKTGRADTQYF. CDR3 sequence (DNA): TGTGCCAGCAGCTCAAAGACAGGGAGGGCAGATACGCAGTATTTT.

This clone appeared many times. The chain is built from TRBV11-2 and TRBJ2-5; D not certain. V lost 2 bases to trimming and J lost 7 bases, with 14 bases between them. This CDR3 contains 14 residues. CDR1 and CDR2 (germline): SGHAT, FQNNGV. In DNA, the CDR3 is TGTGCCAGCAGCTTATTTCCGGACCTTGGGACCCAGTACTTC. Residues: CASSLFPDLGTQYF.